The rows below give T cell receptor beta chains drawn from one sample of a study of human T cells and chemical hapten exposure. TCRdb reprocessed the RACE reads via MiXCR and lists one record per CDR3 protein. The sample carries roughly 380,000 distinct CDR3 sequences, 5.1% recorded once. The sample in question was whole blood, obtained in connection with sensitization to the hapten diphenylcyclopropenone (DPC). The receptors were gathered from a woman in her fifties or sixties with alopecia areata. Some clones in this sample may be carry-over from other donors' samples. The CDR3 runs from the conserved cysteine through the conserved F or W. Each record gives: CDR3 length, clone size, D gene, V gene, J gene, CDR3 DNA, CDR3 protein. The D gene is left open where the match is weak. Size is stated for part of the rows, as once, few or many counts, or as a class when the clone is expanded.

length: 11; size: many; D: .; V: TRBV10-3; J: TRBJ2-7; DNA: TGTGCCATCAGTGACGGGTACGAGCAGTACTTC; CDR3: CAISDGYEQYF
length: 19; size: .; D: .; V: TRBV2; J: TRBJ2-2; DNA: TGTGCCAGCAGTGAAAATCCCGGGCCCGAATCGACTAACACCGGGGAGCTGTTTTTT; CDR3: CASSENPGPESTNTGELFF
length: 18; size: .; D: TRBD1; V: TRBV7-9; J: TRBJ1-5; DNA: TGTGCCAGCAGCAGCTGGGGACAGGGAAAAGGGAACAATCAGCCCCAGCATTTT; CDR3: CASSSWGQGKGNNQPQHF
length: 18; size: many; D: TRBD2; V: TRBV4-2; J: TRBJ2-2; DNA: TGTGCCAGCAGCCAAGAGAGAGGCGGGGGGCTATACACCGGGGAGCTGTTTTTT; CDR3: CASSQERGGGLYTGELFF
length: 15; size: .; D: TRBD1; V: TRBV19; J: TRBJ2-7; DNA: TGTGCCAGTAGTTTCGGACAGGGTGGACCCTACGAGCAGTACTTC; CDR3: CASSFGQGGPYEQYF
length: 15; size: many; D: .; V: TRBV6-5; J: TRBJ2-3; DNA: TGTGCCAGCAGTTACTCGAGGGGGTGGACAGATACGCAGTATTTT; CDR3: CASSYSRGWTDTQYF
length: 17; size: many; D: TRBD1; V: TRBV29-1; J: TRBJ2-5; DNA: TGCAGCGTTGAAGATCTTAGGGGGCCTGGGGCCCAAGAGACCCAGTACTTC; CDR3: CSVEDLRGPGAQETQYF
length: 14; size: .; D: TRBD1; V: TRBV12-3/TRBV12-4; J: TRBJ1-1; DNA: TGTGCCAGCAGTTACGGGCCTCAGGGGGCTGAAGCTTTCTTT; CDR3: CASSYGPQGAEAFF
length: 18; size: .; D: TRBD2; V: TRBV9; J: TRBJ2-7; DNA: TGTGCCAGCAGCGTAGCGGCTAGCGGGAGAATAGGGACCTACGAGCAGTACTTC; CDR3: CASSVAASGRIGTYEQYF
length: 19; size: many; D: TRBD1; V: TRBV6-1; J: TRBJ1-5; DNA: TGTGCCAGCAGTGAAACAAGTACCGGGACAGGGGCGTTAAATCAGCCCCAGCATTTT; CDR3: CASSETSTGTGALNQPQHF
length: 12; size: .; D: .; V: TRBV10-3; J: TRBJ1-3; DNA: TGTGCCATCAGTACACCTGGAAACACCATATATTTT; CDR3: CAISTPGNTIYF
length: 14; size: few; D: .; V: TRBV18; J: TRBJ2-5; DNA: TGTGCCAGCTCACCCATCGAGGACGAAGAGACCCAGTACTTC; CDR3: CASSPIEDEETQYF
length: 18; size: many; D: TRBD2; V: TRBV20-1; J: TRBJ2-7; DNA: TGCAGTGCTAGAGAGACTAGCGGGAGGGCCTTGCTCTCCTACGAGCAGTACTTC; CDR3: CSARETSGRALLSYEQYF
length: 13; size: few; D: TRBD1; V: TRBV5-1; J: TRBJ2-7; DNA: TGCGCCAGCAGCTTGGCCCCAGGGGGCGAGCAGTACTTC; CDR3: CASSLAPGGEQYF
length: 16; size: many; D: .; V: TRBV6-2/TRBV6-3; J: TRBJ2-1; DNA: TGTGCCAGCAGTTACTCGGCCGTGTTCTCCTACAATGAGCAGTTCTTC; CDR3: CASSYSAVFSYNEQFF
length: 14; size: .; D: TRBD1; V: TRBV15; J: TRBJ1-1; DNA: TGTGCCACCAGCAGTACAGGGGGGTACACTGAAGCTTTCTTT; CDR3: CATSSTGGYTEAFF
length: 11; size: many; D: TRBD1; V: TRBV28; J: TRBJ2-7; DNA: TGTGCCAGCAGCACAGGGGTCGAGCAGTACTTC; CDR3: CASSTGVEQYF
length: 13; size: many; D: .; V: TRBV2; J: TRBJ2-2; DNA: TGTGCCAGCGCGGGCCTGAACACCGGGGAGCTGTTTTTT; CDR3: CASAGLNTGELFF
length: 13; size: few; D: .; V: TRBV18; J: TRBJ1-1; DNA: TGTGCCAGCTCAGCTAGCCAGAACACTGAAGCTTTCTTT; CDR3: CASSASQNTEAFF
length: 18; size: many; D: .; V: TRBV27; J: TRBJ2-6; DNA: TGTGCCAGTGCGTCTCTGATCACTGGGACGGGCGGGGCCAACGTCCTGACTTTC; CDR3: CASASLITGTGGANVLTF
length: 13; size: .; D: TRBD1; V: TRBV19; J: TRBJ1-2; DNA: TGTGCCAGTAACAGGGGGCGTAACTATGGCTACACCTTC; CDR3: CASNRGRNYGYTF
length: 15; size: few; D: .; V: TRBV20-1; J: TRBJ2-7; DNA: TGCAGTGCTAGAGAAATCCTTTTGAACTCCTACGAGCAGTACTTC; CDR3: CSAREILLNSYEQYF
length: 18; size: few; D: .; V: TRBV3-1; J: TRBJ2-3; DNA: TGTGCCAGCAGCCAAATGCGCCTAAAGGGGGGAAAGGCAGATACGCAGTATTTT; CDR3: CASSQMRLKGGKADTQYF
length: 15; size: few; D: .; V: TRBV6-1; J: TRBJ1-5; DNA: TGTGCCAGCAGTGAAGCTGGAGGGCAATATCAGCCCCAGCATTTT; CDR3: CASSEAGGQYQPQHF
length: 13; size: few; D: TRBD1; V: TRBV20-1; J: TRBJ1-1; DNA: TGCAGTGCTAGCCGACAGGGCCGGACTGAAGCTTTCTTT; CDR3: CSASRQGRTEAFF
length: 14; size: .; D: TRBD1; V: TRBV11-2; J: TRBJ1-4; DNA: TGTGCCAGCAGCAGACAGGGGGTAAATGAAAAACTGTTTTTT; CDR3: CASSRQGVNEKLFF
length: 14; size: many; D: .; V: TRBV20-1; J: TRBJ2-7; DNA: TGCAGTGCTAGGAGCGGGCTAAACTCCTACGAGCAGTACTTC; CDR3: CSARSGLNSYEQYF
length: 15; size: few; D: .; V: TRBV4-1; J: TRBJ2-1; DNA: TGCGCCAGCAGCCAAGTTGTAGGGTCCCTGGATGAGCAGTTCTTC; CDR3: CASSQVVGSLDEQFF
length: 15; size: many; D: TRBD2; V: TRBV7-2; J: TRBJ2-7; DNA: TGTGCCAGCAGCCCCGGGACTAGCGGGACGGGGGAGCAGTACTTC; CDR3: CASSPGTSGTGEQYF
length: 15; size: many; D: TRBD2; V: TRBV7-2; J: TRBJ2-5; DNA: TGTGCCAGCAGCTTAGCGGGGACTAGCCGAGAGACCCAGTACTTC; CDR3: CASSLAGTSRETQYF
length: 16; size: few; D: TRBD1; V: TRBV7-9; J: TRBJ2-3; DNA: TGTGCCAGCAGCTCGTACAGGGGTGCTAGCACAGATACGCAGTATTTT; CDR3: CASSSYRGASTDTQYF
length: 15; size: .; D: TRBD2; V: TRBV5-6; J: TRBJ2-3; DNA: TGTGCCAGCAGCCCTGGCCAGCGGGACACAGATACGCAGTATTTT; CDR3: CASSPGQRDTDTQYF
length: 14; size: many; D: .; V: TRBV10-3; J: TRBJ2-5; DNA: TGTGCCATCGCGCCGACTTTGCGGCAAGAGACCCAGTACTTC; CDR3: CAIAPTLRQETQYF
length: 14; size: few; D: .; V: TRBV10-2; J: TRBJ2-1; DNA: TGCGCCAGCAGTGAGGGAGGAGTAGAGTATGAGCAGTTCTTC; CDR3: CASSEGGVEYEQFF
length: 16; size: .; D: .; V: TRBV15; J: TRBJ1-5; DNA: TGTGCCACCAGCAGAGGTGGGAGGGATCTGAGCCAGCCCCAGCATTTT; CDR3: CATSRGGRDLSQPQHF
length: 17; size: few; D: .; V: TRBV7-2; J: TRBJ1-6; DNA: TGTGCCAGCAGCTTTTTACGGCAGGGGTTAGATAATTCACCCCTCCACTTT; CDR3: CASSFLRQGLDNSPLHF
length: 15; size: many; D: .; V: TRBV7-2; J: TRBJ2-5; DNA: TGTGCCAGCAGCCGCTTGGGACACACCCAAGAGACCCAGTACTTC; CDR3: CASSRLGHTQETQYF
length: 14; size: many; D: TRBD1; V: TRBV3-1; J: TRBJ2-2; DNA: TGTGCCAGCAGCCCCCGACAGGGGAGCGGGGAGCTGTTTTTT; CDR3: CASSPRQGSGELFF
length: 14; size: few; D: .; V: TRBV7-8; J: TRBJ2-3; DNA: TGTGCCAGCAGCCTCCCGGGCACGGGAGATACGCAGTATTTT; CDR3: CASSLPGTGDTQYF
length: 15; size: many; D: TRBD1; V: TRBV12-3/TRBV12-4; J: TRBJ1-2; DNA: TGTGCCAGCAGTTTCGGCGGGACAGGGGCTTATGGCTACACCTTC; CDR3: CASSFGGTGAYGYTF
length: 13; size: many; D: .; V: TRBV7-9; J: TRBJ1-1; DNA: TGTGCCAGCAGCTTAGATATTGTGCTCCAAGCTTTCTTT; CDR3: CASSLDIVLQAFF
length: 18; size: many; D: .; V: TRBV6-1; J: TRBJ1-6; DNA: TGTGCCAGCAGCTGGGGACCCCTTGAAGGTTCCTATAATTCACCCCTCCACTTT; CDR3: CASSWGPLEGSYNSPLHF
length: 13; size: .; D: TRBD1; V: TRBV28; J: TRBJ2-7; DNA: TGTGCCAGCACCGGACAGGGGTACTACGAGCAGTACTTC; CDR3: CASTGQGYYEQYF
length: 14; size: few; D: .; V: TRBV7-2; J: TRBJ1-1; DNA: TGTGCCAGCAGCTTAGCTTGGGACGGGGGTGAAGCTTTCTTT; CDR3: CASSLAWDGGEAFF
length: 16; size: .; D: TRBD1; V: TRBV7-9; J: TRBJ1-6; DNA: TGTGCCAGCACCAACACGGGAGGGACAGGGAATTCACCCCTCCACTTT; CDR3: CASTNTGGTGNSPLHF
length: 14; size: .; D: .; V: TRBV5-1; J: TRBJ1-1; DNA: TGCGCCAGCAGCTCAGGGGAAGCGGGCACTGAAGCTTTCTTT; CDR3: CASSSGEAGTEAFF
length: 12; size: many; D: TRBD1; V: TRBV7-2; J: TRBJ2-3; DNA: TGTGCCAGCAGCTTGGGGACAGGGTCGCAGTATTTT; CDR3: CASSLGTGSQYF
length: 14; size: many; D: TRBD1; V: TRBV10-3; J: TRBJ2-1; DNA: TGTGCCATCAGGGACAGGGGGCCGGCGGACGGTCAGTTCTTC; CDR3: CAIRDRGPADGQFF
length: 14; size: .; D: TRBD2; V: TRBV5-4; J: TRBJ2-7; DNA: TGTGCCAGCAGCTTGACTAGCGGGAGCCCCGAGCAGTACTTC; CDR3: CASSLTSGSPEQYF
length: 14; size: .; D: .; V: TRBV6-2/TRBV6-3; J: TRBJ1-1; DNA: TGTGCCAGCAGTTACTCTGAAGGGGGCACTGAAGCTTTCTTT; CDR3: CASSYSEGGTEAFF
length: 15; size: many; D: TRBD1; V: TRBV12-3/TRBV12-4; J: TRBJ1-1; DNA: TGTGCCAGCAATTCTGGACAGGGGGCAGGGACTGAAGCTTTCTTT; CDR3: CASNSGQGAGTEAFF
length: 16; size: many; D: TRBD2; V: TRBV27; J: TRBJ2-7; DNA: TGTGCCAGCAGTTTATCTCAACTAGCGGGGGACTACGAGCAGTACTTC; CDR3: CASSLSQLAGDYEQYF
length: 16; size: few; D: TRBD2; V: TRBV6-5; J: TRBJ2-1; DNA: TGTGCCAGCAGGGCTACTACTAGCGGTTGGTACAATGAGCAGTTCTTC; CDR3: CASRATTSGWYNEQFF